This TCR beta chain was found in a study of T-cell reconstitution after alpha-beta-depleted transplantation in children. Study-wide results and caveats: T-cell counts and diversity were attributed mostly to newly produced T cells one year after transplant.

About this clonotype: Its target is unknown.

Looked up from germline, CDR1 is MNHEY and CDR2 is SVGAGI. The CDR3 loop spans 16 amino acids. After removal of 2 bases from V and 2 bases from J, the junction contained 5 bases not matched to a gene. Molecular barcoding with unique molecular identifiers was used for the TCRbeta library. Each CDR3 protein is one row after TCRdb ran MiXCR on the PCR reads. There are 350,000 to 500,000 distinct CDR3 sequences in the sample; roughly two fifths occur only once, and around 29% lies in the top ten. This chain joins TRBV6-5 and TRBJ2-3; 9 nucleotides match TRBD2. The sequence came from a girl aged 2-9 years with aplastic anemia, due to receive a stem cell transplant. The sequenced sample was PBMCs, obtained before TCRalphabeta/CD19-depleted stem cell transplant. The CDR3 loop reads CASSYGAGGPTDTQYF. CDR3 DNA: TGTGCCAGCAGTTACGGAGCGGGAGGACCCACAGATACGCAGTATTTT.